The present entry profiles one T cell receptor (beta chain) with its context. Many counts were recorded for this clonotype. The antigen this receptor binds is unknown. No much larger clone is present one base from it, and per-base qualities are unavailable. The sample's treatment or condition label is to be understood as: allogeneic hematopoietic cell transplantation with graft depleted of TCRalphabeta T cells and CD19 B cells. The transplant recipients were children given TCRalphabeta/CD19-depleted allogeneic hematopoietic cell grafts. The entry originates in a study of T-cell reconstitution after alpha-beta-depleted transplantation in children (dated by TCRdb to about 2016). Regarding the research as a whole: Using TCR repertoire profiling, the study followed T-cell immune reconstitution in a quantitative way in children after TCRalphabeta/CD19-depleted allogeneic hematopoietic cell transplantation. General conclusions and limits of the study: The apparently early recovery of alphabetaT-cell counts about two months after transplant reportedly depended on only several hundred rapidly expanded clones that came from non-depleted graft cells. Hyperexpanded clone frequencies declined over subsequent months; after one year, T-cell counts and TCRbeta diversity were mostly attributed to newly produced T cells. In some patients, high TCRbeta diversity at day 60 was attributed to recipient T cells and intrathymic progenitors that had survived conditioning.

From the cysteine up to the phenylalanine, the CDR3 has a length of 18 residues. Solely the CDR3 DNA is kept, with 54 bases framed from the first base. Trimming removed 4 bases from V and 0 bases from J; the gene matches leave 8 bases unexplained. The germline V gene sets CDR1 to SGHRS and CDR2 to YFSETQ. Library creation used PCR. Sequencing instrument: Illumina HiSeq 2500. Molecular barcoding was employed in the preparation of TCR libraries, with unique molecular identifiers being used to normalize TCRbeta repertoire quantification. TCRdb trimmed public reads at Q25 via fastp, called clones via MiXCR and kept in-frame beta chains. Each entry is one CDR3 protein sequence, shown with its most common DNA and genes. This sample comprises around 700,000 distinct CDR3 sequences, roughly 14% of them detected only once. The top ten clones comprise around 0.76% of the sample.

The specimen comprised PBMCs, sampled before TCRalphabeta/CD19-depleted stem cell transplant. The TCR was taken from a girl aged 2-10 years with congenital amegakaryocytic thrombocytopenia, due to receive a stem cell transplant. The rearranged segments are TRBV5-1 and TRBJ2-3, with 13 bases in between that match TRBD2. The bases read TGCGCCAGCAGCCCCCCCGGGACTAGCGGGACCAGCACAGATACGCAGTATTTT. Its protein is CASSPPGTSGTSTDTQYF. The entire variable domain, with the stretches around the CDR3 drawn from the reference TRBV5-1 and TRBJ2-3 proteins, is KAGVTQTPRYLIKTRGQQVTLSCSPISGHRSVSWYQQTPGQGLQFLFEYFSETQRNKGNFPGRFSGRQFSNSRSEMNVSTLELGDSALYLCASSPPGTSGTSTDTQYFGPGTRLTVL.